Listed here are 28 T cell receptor beta chains from one sample, sequenced in a study of blood T cell repertoires in COVID-19. Profiling relied on immunoSEQ multiplex PCR, and the TCRdb table lists in-frame clones only, not all of them. The profile shows over 200,000 clones, approximately 87% of them singletons. Sequences were obtained from peripheral blood. These receptors originate from a woman in her forties or fifties with acute or convalescent COVID-19.

The genes are TRBV9 and TRBJ2-1, with a tentative D call TRBD2 (6 bases). V lost 1 base and J 5 bases, leaving 13 bases between the germline ends. Looked up from germline, CDR1 is SGDLS and CDR2 is YYNGEE. CDR3 length: 15 residues. CDR3 amino acids: CASSVSPGANNEQFF. CDR3 DNA sequence: TGTGCCAGCAGCGTAAGCCCGGGAGCGAACAATGAGCAGTTCTTC. Filled out from reference TRBV9 and TRBJ2-1, the complete variable domain reads DSGVTQTPKHLITATGQRVTLRCSPRSGDLSVYWYQQSLDQGLQFLIQYYNGEERAKGNILERFSAQQFPDLHSELNLSSLELGDSALYFCASSVSPGANNEQFFGPGTRLTVL.

The chain recombines TRBV11-3 with TRBJ1-1, with TRBD1 identical over 8 bases. Germline V gene lookup returns CDR1 SGHNT and CDR2 YENEEA. There are 12 residues in the CDR3. The V and J ends lost 5 bases and 11 bases, in that order; junction bases with no gene match: 7. CDR3 bases: TGTGCCAGCAGCGAAGCGTACAGGGGGGCTTTCTTT. It yields the protein CASSEAYRGAFF.

Of note for this clone: This same CDR3 is encoded by further DNA sequences in the sample. The chain recombines TRBV28 with TRBJ1-2; weak D call: TRBD1 (6 bases). Germline V lookup: CDR1 MDHEN, CDR2 SYDVKM. V lost 2 bases and J lost 2, with 9 bases in between. CDR3 length: 14 amino acids. CDR3 DNA sequence: TGTGCCAGCAGTTTAGGGCAGGGGAACTATGGCTACACCTTC. The encoded protein is CASSLGQGNYGYTF.

This chain links TRBV5-1 with TRBJ1-1; 8 bases are shared with TRBD1. Germline lookup yields CDR1 SGHRS and CDR2 YFSETQ. V trimming: 0 bases; J trimming: 4 bases; junction bases outside the gene matches: 5. This CDR3 contains 15 residues. In DNA form, the CDR3 reads TGCGCCAGCAGCTTGGTTACAGGGGGAGGCACTGAAGCTTTCTTT. Protein sequence: CASSLVTGGGTEAFF.

This clone was counted only a few times. The rearrangement links TRBV28 to TRBJ1-1; D is unclear. This CDR3 has 13 amino acids. Germline-derived CDR1 and CDR2 are MDHEN and SYDVKM. The V and J ends lost 3 bases and 1 base respectively, with 6 bases between them. The CDR3 is CASSLSENTEAFF. The CDR3 nucleotides are TGTGCCAGCAGTTTGTCAGAGAACACTGAAGCTTTCTTT.

CDR3 amino acids: CSVGAENQIYEQYF. The CDR3 DNA reads as TGCAGCGTTGGGGCAGAAAACCAGATATACGAGCAGTACTTC. The genes are TRBV29-1 and TRBJ2-7, with D uncertain. The V end lost 4 bases, the J end lost 4 bases, and 17 bases lay between the germline ends. The germline V gene has CDR1 SQVTM and CDR2 ANQGSEA. The CDR3 sequence is 14 residues long.

The chain joins TRBV6-5 to TRBJ2-1; 7 bases align to TRBD2. After removal of 4 bases from V and 4 bases from J, the junction contained 4 bases not matched to a gene. CDR1 and CDR2 (germline): MNHEY, SVGAGI. The length of the CDR3 is 14 residues. The CDR3 protein is CASSLSSGYNEQFF. The CDR3 DNA reads TGTGCCAGCAGTTTGTCTAGCGGATACAATGAGCAGTTCTTC.

The CDR3 DNA is TGCGCCAGCAGCTTAGAGACAGGGGGTGTTTCACCCCTCCACTTT. Protein sequence: CASSLETGGVSPLHF. The J gene is TRBJ1-6, the V gene TRBV5-1, with 9 bases fitting TRBD1. There are 15 residues in the CDR3. The V segment lost 2 bases and the J segment 9 bases; nucleotides outside the gene matches: 6. Germline lookup yields CDR1 SGHRS and CDR2 YFSETQ.

The V gene is TRBV24-1, the J gene TRBJ2-1; TRBD1 might be the D (5 bases). Germline V gene sequence: CDR1 KGHDR, CDR2 SFDVKD. This CDR3 is built from 13 residues. V was shortened by 12 bases and J by 5 bases, with 16 bases between the two germline ends. The CDR3 nucleotides are TGTGCCCAACAAGGCTGGGGCAACAATGAGCAGTTCTTC. Protein sequence: CAQQGWGNNEQFF.

This chain joins TRBV18 and TRBJ1-1; 7 bases map to TRBD1. The CDR3 has 13 residues. Per the germline V gene, CDR1 is KGHSH and CDR2 is LQKENI. The J segment lost 5 bases and the V segment lost 7 bases, leaving 7 bases of the junction unmatched. The CDR3 DNA is TGTGCCAGCTTTGGACAGGTCGGGACTGAAGCTTTCTTT. It specifies CASFGQVGTEAFF.

A few counts support this clone. Other DNA sequences within the sample encode an identical CDR3. This sequence joins TRBV7-3 and TRBJ2-1; D is perhaps TRBD2 (6 bases). Germline V gene sequence: CDR1 SGHTA, CDR2 FQGTGA. The V gene lost 5 bases and the J gene lost 11 bases, with 10 bases spanning the gap. The CDR3 has 11 amino acids. CDR3 amino acids: CASSPGLKQFF. In DNA form, the CDR3 reads TGTGCCAGCAGCCCGGGACTCAAGCAGTTCTTC. Based on the CDR3 plus reference TRBV7-3 and TRBJ2-1, the full variable domain is GAGVSQTPSNKVTEKGKYVELRCDPISGHTALYWYRQSLGQGPEFLIYFQGTGAADDSGLPNDRFFAVRPEGSVSTLKIQRTERGDSAVYLCASSPGLKQFFGPGTRLTVL.

This chain uses TRBV3-1 (or the pseudogene TRBV3-2) with TRBJ1-5, with TRBD1 matching 7 bases. V lost 1 base, J lost 4 bases, and 10 bases stayed unmatched. CDR3 size: 17 residues. Germline V CDR1 and CDR2: LGHDT, YNNKEL (reference sequence). CDR3 region: CASSQGDAGQSNQPQHF. The CDR3 nucleotides read TGTGCCAGCAGCCAAGGGGATGCGGGACAGAGTAATCAGCCCCAGCATTTT.

Turning to this clone: A read error may explain this, as a much larger clone is one base away. For the CDR3, the DNA is TGTGCCAGCAGAAGGGACAGCTCGAACACCGGGGAGCTGTTTTTT. Translated: CASRRDSSNTGELFF. The V call is TRBV7-7, the J call TRBJ2-2, with 7 bases aligning to TRBD1. Germline V gene lookup returns CDR1 SSHAT and CDR2 FNYEAQ (reference sequence). This CDR3 is 15 amino acids long. The junction had 4 bases not matched to a gene; V was cut back by 6 bases and J by 0 bases. Full variable domain (remainder filled in from reference TRBV7-7 and TRBJ2-2): GAGVSQSPRYKVTKRGQDVTLRCDPISSHATLYWYQQALGQGPEFLTYFNYEAQPDKSGLPSDRFSAERPEGSISTLTIQRTEQRDSAMYRCASRRDSSNTGELFFGEGSRLTVL.

In this sample, this clone turned up once. V and J are TRBV4-1 and TRBJ2-2; D gene unclear. This CDR3 spans 15 amino acids. In germline, CDR1 is MGHRA, CDR2 YSYEKL. V dropped 0 bases and J dropped 4 bases, with 9 bases sitting between them. CDR3 in amino acids: CASSQELQLTGELFF. DNA for the CDR3: TGCGCCAGCAGCCAAGAGTTACAGCTCACCGGGGAGCTGTTTTTT.

The rearrangement links TRBV9 to TRBJ2-1, with 8 nucleotides matching TRBD2. The CDR3 consists of 20 residues. Germline V lookup: CDR1 SGDLS, CDR2 YYNGEE. Trimming at V came to 0 bases and at J to 1 base, leaving 15 bases not matched to a gene. CDR3 DNA sequence: TGTGCCAGCAGCGTAGCCTTAGCGGGAAGGATTAGAGGGTCCTACAATGAGCAGTTCTTC. This sequence encodes CASSVALAGRIRGSYNEQFF. Based on the CDR3 plus reference TRBV9 and TRBJ2-1, the full variable domain is DSGVTQTPKHLITATGQRVTLRCSPRSGDLSVYWYQQSLDQGLQFLIQYYNGEERAKGNILERFSAQQFPDLHSELNLSSLELGDSALYFCASSVALAGRIRGSYNEQFFGPGTRLTVL.

The chain couples TRBV4-3 to TRBJ1-2; D gene ambiguous. The CDR3 runs 15 residues. Trimming left V 1 base short and J 5 bases short, with 14 bases between. Per the germline V gene, CDR1 is LGHNA and CDR2 is YSLEER. The CDR3 reads CASSQGRSLIYGYTF. The CDR3 DNA is TGCGCCAGCAGCCAAGGAAGATCCCTAATTTATGGCTACACCTTC.

The chain employs TRBV20-1 and TRBJ2-1; 9 nucleotides line up with TRBD2. The J segment lost 2 bases and the V segment lost 3 bases, leaving 8 bases of the junction unmatched. Germline values: CDR1 DFQATT, CDR2 SNEGSKA (reference sequence). The CDR3 runs to 16 residues. CDR3 bases: TGCAGTGCTAGTATCATGATAGCGGGGGCCTACAATGAGCAGTTCTTC. Translated: CSASIMIAGAYNEQFF.

The chain has TRBV11-3 and TRBJ2-7; 8 positions agree with TRBD1. Germline loops: CDR1 SGHNT, CDR2 YENEEA. With V trimmed by 2 bases and J by 5 bases, 5 bases remained unmatched. The length of the CDR3 is 14 residues. Written as DNA, the CDR3 is TGTGCCAGCAGCTTACAGGGGGCGGCAAACGAGCAGTACTTC. Amino acid sequence: CASSLQGAANEQYF.

The V and J genes are TRBV6-6 and TRBJ1-4, with a possible D match to TRBD1 (5 bases). The CDR3 sequence is 15 residues long. Germline V gene sequence: CDR1 MNHNY, CDR2 SVGAGI (reference sequence). The germline V and J ends were trimmed by 4 bases and 3 bases, with 12 bases remaining between them. CDR3 protein: CASSFLDSANEKLFF. Here the CDR3 DNA reads TGTGCCAGCAGTTTTCTAGACAGTGCTAATGAAAAACTGTTTTTT.

The chain uses TRBV2 and TRBJ1-4, with D uncertain. The CDR3 covers 15 residues. Germline V gene lookup returns CDR1 SNHLY and CDR2 FYNNEI. V gave up 1 base and J gave up 0 bases, with 6 bases separating them. The CDR3 coding sequence is TGTGCCAGCAGTGAAGGACATGCAACTAATGAAAAACTGTTTTTT. Its translation: CASSEGHATNEKLFF.

The chain uses TRBV7-7 and TRBJ1-1; D gene ambiguous. The CDR3 contains 13 residues. Germline V gene sequence: CDR1 SSHAT, CDR2 FNYEAQ (reference sequence). The V end lost 2 bases, the J end lost 5 bases, and 9 bases lay between the germline ends. The CDR3 DNA is TGTGCCAGCAGCTTAACAAGACAAACTGAAGCTTTCTTT. It encodes CASSLTRQTEAFF.

The V gene is TRBV21-1, the J gene TRBJ1-4; TRBD1, the table's D call, was not compared with the DNA. TRBV21-1 is reported as a pseudogene. The CDR3 loop spans 14 amino acids. DNA of the CDR3: TGTGCCAGCAGCAAGGACAGGGATAATGAAAAACTGTTTTTT. This sequence encodes CASSKDRDNEKLFF.

This clone was recorded a few times. The V and J genes are TRBV27 and TRBJ1-1; D is ambiguous. V was trimmed by 1 base and J by 4 bases, leaving 10 bases between them. The CDR3 runs 14 residues. The germline CDR1 and CDR2 sequences are MNHEY and SMNVEV (reference sequence). CDR3 DNA: TGTGCCAGCAGTTTATACACAGCTACCACTGAAGCTTTCTTT. It codes for CASSLYTATTEAFF.

The chain combines TRBV5-1 with TRBJ1-1; TRBD1 aligns across 8 bases. The V gene end was trimmed by 3 bases and the J gene end by 5 bases; junction bases not matched to a gene: 9. This CDR3 is built from 15 residues. The germline gives CDR1 SGHRS, CDR2 YFSETQ. CDR3 protein: CASSYQDRVDTEAFF. The CDR3 DNA sequence: TGCGCCAGCAGCTACCAGGACAGGGTGGATACTGAAGCTTTCTTT.

This chain connects TRBV29-1 to TRBJ2-3; no clear D gene. Germline V gene lookup returns CDR1 SQVTM and CDR2 ANQGSEA. Deletions cut 3 bases from V and 2 bases from J, with 6 bases between. The CDR3 is 12 residues long. The CDR3 here is CSVDELTDTQYF. CDR3 DNA sequence: TGCAGCGTTGACGAGCTCACAGATACGCAGTATTTT.

The V and J genes are TRBV6-5 and TRBJ1-4; D may be TRBD1 (6 bases). The germline CDR1 and CDR2 sequences are MNHEY and SVGAGI. CDR3 length: 11 amino acids. Trimming took off 6 bases at V and 13 bases at J, with 12 bases between the two ends. CDR3 bases: TGTGCCAGCAGAGGGGACAACGGACTGTTTTTT. It encodes CASRGDNGLFF.

CDR3: CASSPGHANEKLFF. DNA for the CDR3: TGTGCCAGCTCACCGGGACACGCTAATGAAAAACTGTTTTTT. The J gene is TRBJ1-4, the V gene TRBV18; tentative D call: TRBD1 (6 bases). Germline V gene lookup returns CDR1 KGHSH and CDR2 LQKENI. The CDR3 length is 14 residues. V was cut by 3 bases and J by 3 bases, with 8 bases left in between.

The gene calls are TRBV18 and TRBJ2-1, with 11 bases matching TRBD1. The CDR3 totals 16 residues. CDR1 and CDR2 from the germline V gene are KGHSH and LQKENI. V lost 2 bases to trimming and J lost 8 bases; unmatched junction nucleotides: 8. CDR3 nucleotides: TGTGCCAGCTCACCATTCAGGGACAGGGGGGGTGATGAGCAGTTCTTC. Translated: CASSPFRDRGGDEQFF. The full variable domain, its missing parts supplied by reference TRBV18 and TRBJ2-1, is NAGVMQNPRHLVRRRGQEARLRCSPMKGHSHVYWYRQLPEEGLKFMVYLQKENIIDESGMPKERFSAEFPKEGPSILRIQQVVRGDSAAYFCASSPFRDRGGDEQFFGPGTRLTVL.